Following are 31 T cell receptor beta chains from one sample sequenced in a study of blood T cells in healthy people across ages. Using a J-beta primer mix together with a sample-barcoded 5' primer, a second PCR was run for roughly 6 to 11 cycles. From the 5' RACE reads, TCRdb called clonotypes with MiXCR, one entry per CDR3 protein. The table has almost 300,000 distinct CDR3 sequences, 27% seen once. Material for sequencing was blood. The receptors originated from a woman aged 70-85 years in good health.

This clonotype has at least ten counts. This rearrangement joins TRBV10-1 to TRBJ2-3; the D gene is possibly TRBD2 (5 bases). V shed 6 bases and J shed 0 bases, with 13 bases lying between them. The germline V gene has CDR1 WNHNN and CDR2 SYGVQD (reference sequence). The CDR3 length is 15 residues. The CDR3 nucleotides are TGCGCCAGCAGCTCCCGAAGAGGGAGCACAGATACGCAGTATTTT. It encodes CASSSRRGSTDTQYF.

The chain employs TRBV10-3 and TRBJ2-3; no definite D call. The V and J ends lost 4 bases and 2 bases respectively, with 10 bases between them. Germline assignment: CDR1 ENHRY and CDR2 SYGVKD. This CDR3 contains 14 residues. CDR3 in amino acids: CAISGTNFTDTQYF. The CDR3 coding sequence is TGTGCCATCAGTGGTACTAACTTCACAGATACGCAGTATTTT.

The chain recombines TRBV20-1 with TRBJ1-1, with unresolved D. The CDR3 is made up of 12 amino acids. CDR1 and CDR2 (germline): DFQATT, SNEGSKA (reference sequence). The V gene lost 4 bases and the J gene lost 0 bases, with 6 bases spanning the gap. CDR3 sequence (DNA): TGCAGTGCTAACCTAATGAACACTGAAGCTTTCTTT. This sequence encodes CSANLMNTEAFF.

V and J are TRBV5-1 and TRBJ2-5; D is unresolved. CDR1 SGHRS and CDR2 YFSETQ come from the germline V gene. The CDR3 runs 14 residues. Deletions cut 5 bases from V and 4 bases from J, with 15 bases between. This CDR3 reads CASSGSSLRETQYF. The CDR3, as DNA: TGCGCCAGCAGTGGTTCCTCCCTCAGAGAGACCCAGTACTTC.

The chain carries TRBV20-1 and TRBJ2-3, with 11 bases matching TRBD2. The CDR3 has 15 residues. V shed 6 bases and J 4 bases; nucleotides not matched to a gene: 9. The germline CDR1 and CDR2 sequences are DFQATT and SNEGSKA (reference sequence). The CDR3 sequence: CSAKVSGRAPDTQYF. The CDR3 DNA is TGCAGTGCAAAAGTTAGCGGGAGGGCCCCAGATACGCAGTATTTT.

The J gene is TRBJ1-2, the V gene TRBV20-1; D unclear. The ends were cut back, 8 bases at V and 4 bases at J, with 17 bases in the middle. CDR3 length equals 13 residues. Germline assignment: CDR1 DFQATT and CDR2 SNEGSKA (reference sequence). The CDR3 nucleotides read TGCAGTTCGCCGCCGCCTCGAGGCTATGGCTACACCTTC. Encoded protein: CSSPPPRGYGYTF.

This clonotype was observed a few times. J is TRBJ1-1 and V is TRBV29-1; D is possibly TRBD1 (5 bases). The V end lost 1 base, the J end lost 11 bases, and 17 bases lay between the germline ends. The CDR3 covers 13 residues. The germline CDR1 and CDR2 sequences are SQVTM and ANQGSEA. CDR3 amino acids: CSVEGGDLVGAFF. The DNA for the CDR3 is TGCAGCGTTGAAGGGGGCGACCTAGTGGGGGCTTTCTTT.

The chain uses TRBV24-1 and TRBJ2-7; tentatively, D is TRBD1 (5 bases). The length of the CDR3 is 15 residues. Between the trimmed V and J ends, which lost 3 bases and 4 bases, there was a span of 15 bases. Germline V gene sequence: CDR1 KGHDR, CDR2 SFDVKD. CDR3 coding DNA: TGTGCCACCAGTGATGGCGGCCGGACAATTTACGAGCAGTACTTC. Encoded protein: CATSDGGRTIYEQYF.

This clonotype was picked up one time. V usage is TRBV6-1 and J usage is TRBJ1-5, with D unresolved. Germline V gene lookup returns CDR1 MNHNS and CDR2 SASEGT. The CDR3 spans 13 residues. V was shortened by 7 bases and J by 0 bases, with 7 bases between the two germline ends. DNA of the CDR3: TGTGCCAGCATGGATTATAGCAATCAGCCCCAGCATTTT. This translates into CASMDYSNQPQHF.

This clonotype came up many times. The rearrangement joins TRBV7-2 to TRBJ2-5; 8 bases are a match to TRBD1. Looked up from germline, CDR1 is SGHTA and CDR2 is FQGNSA. With V trimmed by 4 bases and J by 5 bases, 0 bases remained unmatched. CDR3 length: 12 amino acids. Here the CDR3 reads CASSWTGETQYF. Written as DNA, the CDR3 is TGTGCCAGCAGCTGGACAGGGGAGACCCAGTACTTC.

J is TRBJ1-4 and V is TRBV29-1; a possible D gene is TRBD1 (5 bases). The germline V gene has CDR1 SQVTM and CDR2 ANQGSEA. Trimming shortened V by 5 bases and J by 6 bases, and 16 bases separated the two germline ends. This CDR3 has 14 residues. The CDR3 DNA reads as TGCAGCGTTTTACAGGCGGGGGGAGATGAAAAACTGTTTTTT. Translation gives CSVLQAGGDEKLFF.

This clonotype was recorded many times. The chain couples TRBV11-2 to TRBJ2-5; D might be TRBD2 (5 bases). From germline, CDR1 is SGHAT and CDR2 FQNNGV. This CDR3 region has 15 residues. Trimming left V 2 bases short and J 2 bases short, with 12 bases between. CDR3 coding DNA: TGTGCCAGCAGCTTACTGTCCGGGGTGCAAGAGACCCAGTACTTC. Its protein product is CASSLLSGVQETQYF.

This clonotype appeared once. The chain has TRBV6-5 and TRBJ2-1; 12 positions match TRBD2. The CDR3 loop spans 15 amino acids. Germline V gives CDR1 MNHEY, CDR2 SVGAGI. Losses at the gene ends were 6 bases for V and 4 bases for J; bases not matched to a gene: 4. The chain's CDR3 is CASRRTSGTYNEQFF. In DNA form, the CDR3 reads TGTGCCAGCAGGCGGACTAGCGGGACGTACAATGAGCAGTTCTTC.

In its sample, this clonotype was seen a few times. V and J are TRBV28 and TRBJ2-7; 9 nucleotides align to TRBD1. Germline assignment: CDR1 MDHEN and CDR2 SYDVKM. The trim removed 6 bases at V and 6 bases at J, leaving 9 bases unmatched. The CDR3 has 14 residues. The DNA for the CDR3 is TGTGCCAGCAGAACTACCGGGACAGGGCCCGAGCAGTACTTC. Protein product: CASRTTGTGPEQYF.

The chain recombines TRBV5-6 with TRBJ1-6; 9 bases are shared with TRBD1. The V gene end was trimmed by 4 bases and the J gene end by 9 bases; junction bases not matched to a gene: 8. CDR3 length equals 15 residues. Germline V lookup: CDR1 SGHDT, CDR2 YYEEEE. The CDR3 bases are TGTGCCAGCAGCCCCGACAGGGGGATTGGTTCACCCCTCCACTTT. This sequence encodes CASSPDRGIGSPLHF. The variable domain in full, completed from reference TRBV5-6 and TRBJ1-6, reads DAGVTQSPTHLIKTRGQQVTLRCSPKSGHDTVSWYQQALGQGPQFIFQYYEEEERQRGNFPDRFSGHQFPNYSSELNVNALLLGDSALYLCASSPDRGIGSPLHFGNGTRLTVT.

This clonotype was detected a few times. This CDR3 reads CASHPQVGTGGAEAFF. The CDR3 region has the DNA TGTGCCAGCCACCCGCAGGTGGGGACAGGGGGCGCGGAAGCTTTCTTT. This chain connects TRBV6-5 to TRBJ1-1; 12 nucleotides line up with TRBD1. This CDR3 contains 16 residues. Germline V gene lookup returns CDR1 MNHEY and CDR2 SVGAGI. After removal of 8 bases from V and 8 bases from J, the junction contained 15 bases not matched to a gene.

This clonotype occurred a few times. CDR3 residues: CSARGRLIYEQYF. The CDR3, as DNA: TGCAGTGCTAGAGGTCGCCTTATCTACGAGCAGTACTTC. V gene TRBV20-1 combines with J gene TRBJ2-5; no definite D call. The better agreement between TRBJ2-7 and the DNA end casts doubt on the J call. The CDR3 loop spans 13 amino acids. Per the germline V gene, CDR1 is DFQATT and CDR2 is SNEGSKA (reference sequence).

The chain is built from TRBV6-5 and TRBJ2-4, with D possibly being TRBD1 (8 bases). The V end was cut by 5 bases, the J end by 8 bases, with 19 bases between. In germline, CDR1 is MNHEY, CDR2 SVGAGI. CDR3 length: 15 amino acids. This CDR3 reads CASSRGGTGWDIQYF. The CDR3 coding sequence is TGTGCCAGCAGTCGGGGAGGGACAGGATGGGACATTCAGTACTTC.

The J gene is TRBJ2-5, the V gene TRBV20-1, with TRBD2 identical over 11 bases. Trimming cost V 3 bases and J 5 bases; bases outside gene matches: 8. The germline CDR1 and CDR2 sequences are DFQATT and SNEGSKA (reference sequence). The CDR3 length is 15 residues. DNA of the CDR3: TGCAGTGCTAGCGGAACTAGCGGGGGCCGCGAGACCCAGTACTTC. Translated: CSASGTSGGRETQYF.

This clonotype was detected only a few times. The chain recombines TRBV28 with TRBJ2-4; D is undetermined. The CDR3 extends over 16 amino acids. V lost 1 base, J lost 0 bases, and 10 bases lay in between. The germline gives CDR1 MDHEN, CDR2 SYDVKM. As DNA, the CDR3 is TGTGCCAGCAGTTTATATGAGAACCTAGCCAAAAACATTCAGTACTTC. It codes for CASSLYENLAKNIQYF.

The chain links TRBV12-3 or TRBV12-4 to TRBJ2-1; D possibly corresponds to TRBD2 (6 bases). V was cut by 8 bases and J by 10 bases, with 12 bases left in between. The CDR3 is 11 amino acids. Here the CDR3 DNA reads TGTGCCAGCTTCCTTAGCGGCGAGCAGTTCTTC. Translation gives CASFLSGEQFF.

The sample holds many counts of this clonotype. The chain uses TRBV24-1 and TRBJ1-5; no clear D gene. With 3 bases removed from V and 2 bases from J, the gap between germline ends came to 4 bases. The CDR3 sequence is 13 residues long. Germline CDR1 is KGHDR and CDR2 is SFDVKD. CDR3: CATSDVGNQPQHF. Here the CDR3 DNA reads TGTGCCACCAGTGATGTGGGCAATCAGCCCCAGCATTTT.

The chain has TRBV7-3 and TRBJ2-3; 8 nucleotides line up with TRBD1. V lost 6 bases to trimming and J lost 2 bases; unmatched junction nucleotides: 7. Germline CDR1 and CDR2: SGHTA and FQGTGA. This CDR3 contains 15 residues. For the CDR3, the DNA is TGTGCCAGCAGAAAAGGACAGGGAGACACAGATACGCAGTATTTT. This encodes CASRKGQGDTDTQYF.

The chain joins TRBV7-2 to TRBJ2-5, with D unclear. The DNA end lines up better with TRBJ2-1; the J call may be wrong. Germline values: CDR1 SGHTA, CDR2 FQGNSA. The CDR3 is 14 amino acids. CDR3 in amino acids: CASSPRLSYNEQFF. The CDR3 DNA reads TGTGCCAGCAGTCCGCGCCTCTCCTACAATGAGCAGTTCTTC.

The J gene is TRBJ2-5, the V gene TRBV20-1; maybe TRBD2 (7 bases). Germline values: CDR1 DFQATT, CDR2 SNEGSKA (reference sequence). Trimming took off 0 bases at V and 11 bases at J, with 25 bases between the two ends. CDR3 length: 16 residues. The CDR3 spells CSARDRGGPQEWEQYF. In DNA, the CDR3 is TGCAGTGCTAGAGATAGGGGGGGGCCTCAAGAATGGGAGCAGTACTTC.

For the CDR3, the DNA is TGTGCCAGCAGTCCCGCCCGGAAACCGATGAATGGACTGTTTTTT. It encodes CASSPARKPMNGLFF. This chain connects TRBV28 to TRBJ1-4; no clear D. Germline V gene sequence: CDR1 MDHEN, CDR2 SYDVKM. The CDR3 length is 15 residues. V was clipped by 5 bases and J by 13 bases, with 23 bases between them.

The genes are TRBV6-2 or TRBV6-3 and TRBJ2-1; TRBD1 might be the D (5 bases). The CDR3 runs to 13 residues. Germline V gene data show CDR1 as MNHEY and CDR2 as SVGEGT. Trimming removed 0 bases from V and 7 bases from J, with 7 bases in between. The CDR3 here is CASSYSRVNEQFF. In DNA, the CDR3 is TGTGCCAGCAGTTACTCCAGGGTAAATGAGCAGTTCTTC.

This chain uses TRBV10-3 with TRBJ1-4; D remains ambiguous. The CDR3 totals 13 residues. The germline V gene encodes CDR1 ENHRY and CDR2 SYGVKD. Trimming pared 8 bases from V and 7 bases from J, leaving 14 bases between. CDR3 nucleotide sequence: TGTGCCATCTCTGCTCTACGGAGTGAAAAACTGTTTTTT. Its protein product is CAISALRSEKLFF.

This clonotype was observed a few times. The V and J genes are TRBV29-1 and TRBJ1-3; D is uncertain. The CDR3 is made up of 13 amino acids. V lost 5 bases and J lost 1, with 9 bases in between. The germline V gene has CDR1 SQVTM and CDR2 ANQGSEA. For the CDR3, the DNA is TGCAGCGTTACAAAGAGGTCTGGAAACACCATATATTTT. This encodes CSVTKRSGNTIYF. Full variable domain (rest looked up from reference TRBV29-1 and TRBJ1-3): SAVISQKPSRDICQRGTSLTIQCQVDSQVTMMFWYRQQPGQSLTLIATANQGSEATYESGFVIDKFPISRPNLTFSTLTVSNMSPEDSSIYLCSVTKRSGNTIYFGEGSWLTVV.

The J gene is TRBJ2-5, the V gene TRBV11-2; D gene uncertain. The closer fit of TRBJ2-7 to the DNA end suggests the J call may be wrong. This CDR3 region has 10 residues. CDR1 and CDR2 from the germline V gene are SGHAT and FQNNGV. This CDR3 reads CASSFHEQYF. The DNA for the CDR3 is TGTGCCAGCAGCTTCCACGAGCAGTACTTC.

The rearrangement uses TRBV18 and TRBJ2-6; 12 bases agree with TRBD1. This CDR3 comprises 17 residues. J lost 4 bases, V lost 6 bases, and 7 bases had no gene match. The germline CDR1 and CDR2 sequences are KGHSH and LQKENI. CDR3 sequence (DNA): TGTGCCAGCTCCCCGGGACAGGGGGCGCAAGGGGCCAACGTCCTGACTTTC. Its translation: CASSPGQGAQGANVLTF.